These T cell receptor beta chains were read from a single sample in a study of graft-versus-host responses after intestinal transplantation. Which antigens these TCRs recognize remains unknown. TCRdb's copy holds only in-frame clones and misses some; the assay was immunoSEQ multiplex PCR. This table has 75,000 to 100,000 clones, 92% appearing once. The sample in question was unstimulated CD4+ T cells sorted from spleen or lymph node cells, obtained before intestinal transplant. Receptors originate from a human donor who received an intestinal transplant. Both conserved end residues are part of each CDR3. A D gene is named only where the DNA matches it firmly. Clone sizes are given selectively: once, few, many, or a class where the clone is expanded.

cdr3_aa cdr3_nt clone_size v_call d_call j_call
CASSLTGGFVGANVLTF TGTGCCAGCAGTTTGACAGGGGGTTTCGTTGGGGCCAACGTCCTGACTTTC . TRBV27 TRBD1 TRBJ2-6
CASSVSLNTGELFF TGTGCCAGCAGTGTTTCCCTGAACACCGGGGAGCTGTTTTTT . TRBV7-2 . TRBJ2-2
CAISESRAGRDEQYF TGTGCCATCAGTGAGTCGAGAGCGGGAAGGGACGAGCAGTACTTC . TRBV10-3 TRBD2 TRBJ2-7
CASSYRGRDSPLHF TGTGCCAGCAGTTACAGGGGGCGAGATTCACCCCTCCACTTT . TRBV6-5 TRBD1 TRBJ1-6
CASRGQGSNQPQHF TGTGCCAGCCGTGGACAGGGTAGCAATCAGCCCCAGCATTTT . TRBV6-6 TRBD1 TRBJ1-5
CASRESWTGVTDTQYF TGTGCCAGCAGGGAATCTTGGACAGGGGTAACAGATACGCAGTATTTT . TRBV11-2 TRBD1 TRBJ2-3
CASSLRDLKNEQYF TGTGCCAGCAGCTTACGCGATCTAAAAAACGAGCAGTACTTC . TRBV7-8 . TRBJ2-7
CASSLGLAGHTDTQYF TGCGCCAGCAGCCTGGGACTAGCGGGTCACACAGATACGCAGTATTTT . TRBV4-1 TRBD2 TRBJ2-3
CASSQDELLNTGELFF TGCGCCAGCAGCCAAGATGAACTACTGAACACCGGGGAGCTGTTTTTT . TRBV4-1 . TRBJ2-2
CASSGTRADNEQFF TGTGCCAGCAGCGGGACTAGAGCGGACAATGAGCAGTTCTTC once TRBV5-4 TRBD2 TRBJ2-1
CASSQPRLDKREIRAGELFF TGCGCCAGCAGCCAACCCCGCCTGGATAAGCGGGAGATTCGGGCCGGGGAGCTGTTTTTT . TRBV4-1 TRBD2 TRBJ2-2
CASSPTLISGGSYNEQFF TGTGCCAGCAGCCCAACGTTGATTAGCGGGGGCTCCTACAATGAGCAGTTCTTC once TRBV7-3 TRBD2 TRBJ2-1
CAISPTGVGNIQYF TGTGCCATCAGCCCTACAGGGGTGGGAAACATTCAGTACTTC . TRBV10-3 TRBD1 TRBJ2-4
CSVGGGTNEKLFF TGCAGCGTTGGAGGTGGGACTAATGAAAAACTGTTTTTT . TRBV29-1 . TRBJ1-4
CASSTPGQGRYEQFF TGCGCCAGCAGTACTCCGGGACAGGGTCGGTATGAGCAGTTCTTC . TRBV10-2 TRBD1 TRBJ2-1
CASSTLGQGAGNTIYF TGTGCCAGTAGCACTCTGGGACAGGGGGCGGGAAACACCATATATTTT . TRBV19 TRBD1 TRBJ1-3
CASSQWRGGSSGDTQYF TGCGCCAGCAGCCAATGGAGGGGGGGATCTAGCGGAGATACGCAGTATTTT . TRBV4-1 . TRBJ2-3
CASSRSRALNQLSEKLFF TGTGCCAGCAGCCGATCCAGAGCACTCAATCAACTAAGTGAAAAACTGTTTTTT . TRBV4-2 . TRBJ1-4
CASSQDSAGQGTHIQYF TGTGCCAGCAGCCAAGATTCGGCGGGACAGGGGACACACATTCAGTACTTC . TRBV4-2 TRBD1 TRBJ2-4
CASSYQTGGETQYF TGTGCCAGCAGTTACCAGACAGGAGGAGAGACCCAGTACTTC . TRBV6-5 . TRBJ2-5
CASTKTLTGGYGYTF TGTGCCAGCACCAAAACACTGACAGGGGGCTATGGCTACACCTTC . TRBV6-5 TRBD1 TRBJ1-2
CASSPDRLAMNTEAFF TGTGCCAGCAGCCCTGACAGACTCGCTATGAACACTGAAGCTTTCTTT . TRBV7-9 . TRBJ1-1
CASSGRDGRTEAFF TGTGCCAGCAGTGGAAGGGACGGGAGGACTGAAGCTTTCTTT . TRBV2 . TRBJ1-1
CASSRTSGGPGEQFF TGTGCCAGTAGTAGAACTAGCGGGGGGCCAGGAGAGCAGTTCTTC . TRBV19 TRBD2 TRBJ2-1
CASSDTGGDGNSPLHF TGTGCCAGCAGCGATACAGGGGGTGACGGTAATTCACCCCTCCACTTT . TRBV5-4 TRBD1 TRBJ1-6
CASSLGGYKTYEQYF TGTGCCAGCAGCTTAGGGGGCTACAAGACCTACGAGCAGTACTTC once TRBV7-8 . TRBJ2-7
CAWSVDTSGGARYNEQFF TGTGCCTGGAGTGTTGATACTAGCGGGGGGGCGCGGTACAATGAGCAGTTCTTC . TRBV30 TRBD2 TRBJ2-1
CASSSSGSPSYEQYF TGTGCCAGCAGTTCAAGCGGGAGCCCCTCCTACGAGCAGTACTTC . TRBV11-2 TRBD2 TRBJ2-7
CASSLGGGWPQHF TGTGCCAGCAGTTTAGGGGGGGGGTGGCCCCAGCATTTT once TRBV28 . TRBJ1-5
CASSAFLWAYEQYF TGTGCCAGCAGTGCCTTCTTGTGGGCTTACGAGCAGTACTTC . TRBV6-5 . TRBJ2-7
CASTRGGAGNGELFF TGCGCCAGCACCCGAGGGGGGGCCGGGAACGGGGAGCTGTTTTTT . TRBV10-2 . TRBJ2-2
CAWSGGGGGETQYF TGTGCCTGGAGTGGGGGGGGCGGGGGAGAGACCCAGTACTTC once TRBV30 . TRBJ2-5
CASSPLQAGMNTEAFF TGCGCCAGCAGCCCCCTCCAGGCAGGGATGAACACTGAAGCTTTCTTT . TRBV4-3 . TRBJ1-1
CASSFPGQGSYEQYF TGTGCCAGCAGCTTCCCCGGACAGGGCTCCTACGAGCAGTACTTC . TRBV5-4 TRBD1 TRBJ2-7
CATSRVGASGGSPLHF TGTGCCACCAGCAGAGTAGGGGCTTCGGGGGGCTCACCCCTCCACTTT . TRBV15 . TRBJ1-6
CASSARQGSYEQYF TGTGCCAGCAGCGCACGACAGGGATCCTACGAGCAGTACTTC once TRBV7-9 TRBD1 TRBJ2-7
CASSVPTGGYGYTF TGTGCCAGCAGTGTCCCAACAGGGGGCTATGGCTACACCTTC . TRBV2 TRBD1 TRBJ1-2
CASSLAKGQETQYF TGTGCCAGCAGCTTAGCGAAGGGGCAAGAGACCCAGTACTTC . TRBV7-6 . TRBJ2-5
CAWSSERTGGVSPLHF TGTGCCTGGAGCAGCGAACGCACAGGGGGGGTTTCACCCCTCCACTTT . TRBV30 TRBD1 TRBJ1-6
CASSFGFGVGQPQHF TGTGCCAGCAGTTTTGGCTTCGGGGTGGGGCAGCCCCAGCATTTT once TRBV27 . TRBJ1-5
CATSVDRISGNTIYF TGTGCCACCAGCGTCGACAGGATCTCTGGAAACACCATATATTTT . TRBV15 . TRBJ1-3
CASSPGTGMYGYTF TGTGCCAGCAGCCCCGGGACAGGGATGTATGGCTACACCTTC . TRBV7-2 TRBD1 TRBJ1-2
CASSVQASRSSYNEQFF TGTGCCAGCAGCGTCCAAGCTAGCAGATCCTCCTACAATGAGCAGTTCTTC . TRBV9 . TRBJ2-1
CAISDRGEKLFF TGTGCCATCAGTGACAGGGGTGAAAAACTGTTTTTT . TRBV10-3 . TRBJ1-4
CASSREQNYGYTF TGCGCCAGCAGCCGAGAACAGAACTATGGCTACACCTTC . TRBV4-1 . TRBJ1-2
CASSLLQGFPPGGVEQYF TGTGCCAGCAGTTTACTCCAGGGATTCCCCCCGGGAGGTGTCGAGCAGTACTTC . TRBV28 TRBD2 TRBJ2-7
CASRLGQDPGQYF TGCGCCAGCCGGCTGGGACAGGACCCCGGGCAGTACTTC . TRBV5-1 TRBD1 TRBJ2-7
CSVGRAGGAETQYF TGCAGCGTTGGGAGGGCAGGGGGCGCAGAGACCCAGTACTTC . TRBV29-1 TRBD1 TRBJ2-5
CASSLGGKYEQYF TGTGCCAGCAGCTTAGGTGGCAAATACGAGCAGTACTTC . TRBV7-2 . TRBJ2-7
CASRRGTGKETQYF TGTGCCAGCAGGCGAGGGACAGGGAAAGAGACCCAGTACTTC . TRBV7-2 TRBD1 TRBJ2-5
CASSLGARGNTIYF TGTGCCAGCAGCCTGGGGGCGCGGGGAAACACCATATATTTT few TRBV28 . TRBJ1-3
CASSLLGTGADEQFF TGTGCCAGCAGCTTATTGGGGACAGGGGCCGATGAGCAGTTCTTC once TRBV7-9 TRBD1 TRBJ2-1
CASSLVRGLDNSPLHF TGTGCCAGCAGCTTAGTTCGGGGATTGGATAATTCACCCCTCCACTTT . TRBV7-2 . TRBJ1-6
CASSLSSGRAAGELFF TGTGCCAGCAGTTTATCTAGCGGGAGGGCCGCCGGGGAGCTGTTTTTT . TRBV27 TRBD2 TRBJ2-2
CASSLVRAEAFF TGTGCCAGCAGTTTGGTACGCGCTGAAGCTTTCTTT once TRBV28 . TRBJ1-1
CASSLVGSGGINEQFF TGTGCCAGCAGCTTAGTGGGAAGCGGGGGCATCAATGAGCAGTTCTTC . TRBV7-2 TRBD2 TRBJ2-1
CASSLNRGSTDTQYF TGCGCCAGCAGCTTGAACAGGGGTAGCACAGATACGCAGTATTTT . TRBV5-1 TRBD1 TRBJ2-3
CASSLPQGQPQHF TGTGCCAGCAGCCTACCCCAGGGTCAGCCCCAGCATTTT . TRBV5-5 . TRBJ1-5
CASSSEGRYSGNTIYF TGTGCCAGCAGCTCTGAGGGCAGGTACTCTGGAAACACCATATATTTT . TRBV5-6 . TRBJ1-3
CASSIRTGQLETQYF TGTGCCAGTAGTATAAGGACAGGGCAATTGGAGACCCAGTACTTC . TRBV19 TRBD1 TRBJ2-5